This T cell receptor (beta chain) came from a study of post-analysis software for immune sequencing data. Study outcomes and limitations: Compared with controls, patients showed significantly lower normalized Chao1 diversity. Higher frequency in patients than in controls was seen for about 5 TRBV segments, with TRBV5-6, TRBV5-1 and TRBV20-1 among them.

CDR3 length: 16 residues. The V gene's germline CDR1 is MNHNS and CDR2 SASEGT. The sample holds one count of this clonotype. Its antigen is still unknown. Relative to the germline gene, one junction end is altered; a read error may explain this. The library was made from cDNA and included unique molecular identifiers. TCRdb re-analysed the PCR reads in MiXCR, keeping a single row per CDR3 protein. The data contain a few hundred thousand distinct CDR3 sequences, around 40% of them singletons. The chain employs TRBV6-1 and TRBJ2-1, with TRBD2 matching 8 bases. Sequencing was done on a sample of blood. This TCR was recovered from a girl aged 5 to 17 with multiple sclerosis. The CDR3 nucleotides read TGTGCCAGCAGTGAAGTAGGCGGGAGGCTTTACAGTGAGCAGTTCTTC. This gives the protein CASSEVGGRLYSEQFF.